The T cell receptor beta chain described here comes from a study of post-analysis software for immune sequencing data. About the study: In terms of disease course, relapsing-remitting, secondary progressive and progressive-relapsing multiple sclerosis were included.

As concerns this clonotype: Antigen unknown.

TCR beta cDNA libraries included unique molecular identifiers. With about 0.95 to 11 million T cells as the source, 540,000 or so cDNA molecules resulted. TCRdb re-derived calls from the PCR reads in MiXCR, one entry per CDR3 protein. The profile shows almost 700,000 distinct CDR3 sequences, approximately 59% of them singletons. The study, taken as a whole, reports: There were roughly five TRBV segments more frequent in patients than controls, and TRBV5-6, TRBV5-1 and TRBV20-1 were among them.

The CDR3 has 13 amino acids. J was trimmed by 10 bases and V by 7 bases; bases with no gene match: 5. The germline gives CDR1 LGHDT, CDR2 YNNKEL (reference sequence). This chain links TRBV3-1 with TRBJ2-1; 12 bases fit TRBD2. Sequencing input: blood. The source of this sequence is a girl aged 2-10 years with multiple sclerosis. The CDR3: CASTPTSGSEQFF. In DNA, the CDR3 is TGTGCCAGCACCCCGACTAGCGGGAGCGAGCAGTTCTTC.